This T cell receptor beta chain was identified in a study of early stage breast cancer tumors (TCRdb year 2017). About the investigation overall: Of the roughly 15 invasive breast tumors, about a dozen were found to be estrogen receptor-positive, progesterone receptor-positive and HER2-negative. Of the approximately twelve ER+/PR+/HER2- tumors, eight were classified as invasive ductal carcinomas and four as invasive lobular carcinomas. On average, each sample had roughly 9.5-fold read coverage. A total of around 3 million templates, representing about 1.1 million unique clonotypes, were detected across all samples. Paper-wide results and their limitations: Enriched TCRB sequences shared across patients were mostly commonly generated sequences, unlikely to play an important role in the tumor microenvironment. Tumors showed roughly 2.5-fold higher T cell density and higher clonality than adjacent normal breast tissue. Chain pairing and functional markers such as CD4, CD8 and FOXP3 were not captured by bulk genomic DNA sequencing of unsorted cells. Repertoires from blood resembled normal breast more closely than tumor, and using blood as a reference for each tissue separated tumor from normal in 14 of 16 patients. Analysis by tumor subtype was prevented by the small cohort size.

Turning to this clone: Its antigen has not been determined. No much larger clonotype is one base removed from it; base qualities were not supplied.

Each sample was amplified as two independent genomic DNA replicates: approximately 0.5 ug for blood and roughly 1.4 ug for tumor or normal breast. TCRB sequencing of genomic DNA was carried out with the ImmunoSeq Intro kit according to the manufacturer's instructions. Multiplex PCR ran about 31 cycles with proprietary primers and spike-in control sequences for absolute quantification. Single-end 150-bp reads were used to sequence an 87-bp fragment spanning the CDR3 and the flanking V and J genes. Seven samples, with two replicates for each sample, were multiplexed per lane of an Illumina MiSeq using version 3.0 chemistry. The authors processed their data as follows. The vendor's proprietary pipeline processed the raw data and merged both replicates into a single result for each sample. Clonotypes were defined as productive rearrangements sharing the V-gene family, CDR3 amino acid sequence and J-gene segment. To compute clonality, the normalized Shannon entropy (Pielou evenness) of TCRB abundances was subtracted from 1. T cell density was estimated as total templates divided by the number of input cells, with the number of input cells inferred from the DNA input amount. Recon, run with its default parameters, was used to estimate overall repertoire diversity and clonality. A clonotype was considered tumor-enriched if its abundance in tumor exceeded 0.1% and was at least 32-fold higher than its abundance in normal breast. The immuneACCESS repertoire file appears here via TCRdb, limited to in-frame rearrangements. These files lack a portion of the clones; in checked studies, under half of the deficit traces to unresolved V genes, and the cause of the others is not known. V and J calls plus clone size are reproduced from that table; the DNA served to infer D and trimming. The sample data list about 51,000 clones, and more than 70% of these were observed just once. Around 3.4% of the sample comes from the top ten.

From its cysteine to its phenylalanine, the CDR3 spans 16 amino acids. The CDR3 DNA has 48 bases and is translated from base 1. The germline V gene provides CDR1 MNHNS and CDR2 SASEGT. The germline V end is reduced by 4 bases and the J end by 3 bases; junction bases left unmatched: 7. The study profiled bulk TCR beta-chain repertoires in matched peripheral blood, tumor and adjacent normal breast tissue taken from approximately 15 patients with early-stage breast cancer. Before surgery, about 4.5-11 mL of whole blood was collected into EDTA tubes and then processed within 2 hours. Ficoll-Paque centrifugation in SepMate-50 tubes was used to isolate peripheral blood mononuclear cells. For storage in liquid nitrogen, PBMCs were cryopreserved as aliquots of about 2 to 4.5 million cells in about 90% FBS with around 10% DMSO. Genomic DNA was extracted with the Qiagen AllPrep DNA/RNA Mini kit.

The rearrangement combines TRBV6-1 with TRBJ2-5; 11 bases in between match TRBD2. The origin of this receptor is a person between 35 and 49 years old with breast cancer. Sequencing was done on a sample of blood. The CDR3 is CASSVTGTSGKETQYF. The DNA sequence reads TGTGCCAGCAGTGTGACCGGGACTAGCGGTAAAGAGACCCAGTACTTC.